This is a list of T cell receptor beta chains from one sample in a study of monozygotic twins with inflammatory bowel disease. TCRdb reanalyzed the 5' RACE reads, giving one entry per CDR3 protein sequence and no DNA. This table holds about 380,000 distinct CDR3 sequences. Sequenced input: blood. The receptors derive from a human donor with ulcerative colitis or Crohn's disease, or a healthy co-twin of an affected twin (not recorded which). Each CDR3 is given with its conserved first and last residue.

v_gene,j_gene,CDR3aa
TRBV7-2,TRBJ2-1,CASSLERRNEQFF
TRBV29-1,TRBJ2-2,CSAAGGTGELFF
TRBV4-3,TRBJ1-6,CASSQDQRQGSNSPLHF
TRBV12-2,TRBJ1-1,CASRLEGDRGNTEAFF
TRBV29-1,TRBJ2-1,CSVKMTRYNEQFF
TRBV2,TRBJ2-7,CASSEARNWDYEQYF
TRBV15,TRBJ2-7,CATSRLRGVTYEQYF
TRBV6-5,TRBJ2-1,CASSYSLAREQFF
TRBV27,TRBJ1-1,CASSFGFSSSEAFF
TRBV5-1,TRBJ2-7,CASSLPSYEQYF
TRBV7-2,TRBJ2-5,CASSSDRKETQYF
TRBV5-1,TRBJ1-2,CASSLVWGGSDYGYTF
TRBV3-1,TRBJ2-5,CASSRSSGQETQYF
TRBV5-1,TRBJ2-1,CASSLDPGASYNEQFF
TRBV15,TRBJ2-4,CATSREYNSAKNIQYF
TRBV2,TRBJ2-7,CASRAIRDRGYGQYF
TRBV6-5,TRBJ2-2,CASSLWTGANTGELFF
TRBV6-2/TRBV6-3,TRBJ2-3,CASSYTPGTSGGAVYDTDTQYF
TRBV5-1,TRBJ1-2,CASSLLEEGVNYGYTF
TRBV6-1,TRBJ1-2,CASRDRGSANYGYTF
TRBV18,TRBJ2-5,CASSPRGETQYF
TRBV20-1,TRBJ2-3,CSARGTGAPTDTQYF
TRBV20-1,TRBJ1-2,CSASGGNLQAHYGYTF
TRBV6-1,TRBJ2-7,CASNGGGSTYEQYF
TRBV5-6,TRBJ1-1,CASSPGGGHSDTEAFF
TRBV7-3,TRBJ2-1,CASSLSGTGVRNEQFF
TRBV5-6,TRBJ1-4,CASSRGAQATNEKLFF
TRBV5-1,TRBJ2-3,CASSLAMGPDTQYF
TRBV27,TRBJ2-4,CASGRDRDIQYF
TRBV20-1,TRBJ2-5,CSCGGRGAGETQYF
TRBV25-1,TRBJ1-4,CASSKPIGRYEKLFF
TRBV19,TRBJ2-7,CASSMSRYSYEQYF
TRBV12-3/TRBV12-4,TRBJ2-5,CASLGWKTETQYF
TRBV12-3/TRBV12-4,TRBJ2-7,CASSSGSEQYF
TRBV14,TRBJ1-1,CASRRDSGTEAFF
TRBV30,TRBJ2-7,CAWSWPGTGVGEQYF
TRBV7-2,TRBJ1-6,CASSPGGAGSPLHF